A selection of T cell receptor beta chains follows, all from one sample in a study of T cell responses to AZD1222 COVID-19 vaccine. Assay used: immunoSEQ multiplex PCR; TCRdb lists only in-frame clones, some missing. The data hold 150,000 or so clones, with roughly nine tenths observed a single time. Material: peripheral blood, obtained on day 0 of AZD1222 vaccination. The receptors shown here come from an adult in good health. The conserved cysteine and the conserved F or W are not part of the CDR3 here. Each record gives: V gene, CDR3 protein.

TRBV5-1,ASRPDSNTEAF
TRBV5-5,ASSFGGAETQY
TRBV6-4,ASSDSMQGGWNEQF
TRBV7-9,ASSFNTGNSPLH
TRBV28,ASSLRLEDEQF
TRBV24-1,ATSGGGTADNQPQH
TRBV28,ASSLPGANTIY
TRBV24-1,ATSDPSGQGNEQY
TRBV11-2,ASSLRGLGSLNTEAF
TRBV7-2,ASSLGYNEQF
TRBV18,ASSPLQGAKETQY
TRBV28,ASSLYQTYSGNTIY
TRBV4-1,ASSQTGTPTSALH
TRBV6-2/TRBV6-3,ASSPWEGPHRNEQF
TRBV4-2,ASSQAGPGDTEAF
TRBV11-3,ASTRSGAGNTIY
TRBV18,ASSPNRDYEQY
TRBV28,ASSLRFGNGYT
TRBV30,AWSRMNTEAF
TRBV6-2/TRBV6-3,ASSYSTGANTDTQY
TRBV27,ASSLRTSGRDRPRTDTQY
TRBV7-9,ASSLGVGIVSTDTQY
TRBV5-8,ASSSRPGGELF
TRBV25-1,ASSEDTNGNSPLH
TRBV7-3,ASSLSPGLDGYT
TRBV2,ASSLIFTANYGYT